The sequence of this T cell receptor (beta chain) was determined in a study of blood T cell repertoires in COVID-19. Authors' analysis steps: Reference gene primer amplification gave nucleated cell count estimates. The repertoire was sequenced with immunoSEQ multiplex PCR; TCRdb's copy has only in-frame clones and lacks some. V, J and clone size were drawn from that table, and D and trimming were deduced from the DNA. Among under 150,000 clones listed, 70% to 90% were seen once. The CDR3 has 16 residues. Trimming removed 5 bases from V and 5 bases from J; junction bases left unmatched: 12. From germline, CDR1 is SNHLY and CDR2 FYNNEI.

The sequence derives from a human donor in a cohort sampled during active COVID-19. The specimen was peripheral blood. The chain joins TRBV2 to TRBJ1-5, with TRBD1 matching 7 bases. Here the CDR3 reads CASSFHPTGSHQPQHF. The CDR3 DNA follows: TGTGCCAGCAGTTTCCACCCGACAGGGAGCCATCAGCCCCAGCATTTT.